This T cell receptor (beta chain) was retrieved from a study of response to subunit inactivated influenza vaccine (dated by TCRdb to 2017 to 2018). Study-wide context: To follow how T cells responded to a trivalent subunit inactivated influenza vaccine, the researchers relied on deep quantitative profiling of the T cell receptor repertoire.

To prepare the library, RT-PCR was applied. Sequencing was performed on an Illumina HiSeq 2500. The public reads were run again by TCRdb, first through fastp at Q25 and then through MiXCR, and only productive beta chains were kept. One record per CDR3 amino acid sequence lists the most common genes and DNA. Here the sample has 800,000 to 1,000,000 distinct CDR3 sequences; 21% occur a single time. The ten largest clones capture roughly 10% of the sample. CDR1 is given as ENHRY and CDR2 as SYGVKD, both from the germline V gene. The cysteine opens and the phenylalanine closes a CDR3 of 14 amino acids. Only the CDR3 part of the read is kept: 42 bases, read in frame from the first base. V is pared back by 5 bases and J by 6 bases, with 15 bases lying between the germline termini. Overall results and qualifications from the work: The authors proposed that each seasonal influenza vaccination may bring in only a limited number of new T cells.

Concerning this clonotype: The antigen it recognizes is unknown. Per-base qualities were not stored, and no clone one base away is much larger.

Here the chain combines TRBV10-3 and TRBJ2-3; the D gene is unclear. The receptor was derived from a man aged 45-65 years who received an inactivated influenza vaccine. Donor details come from another sample of the same person, matched by shared clones. The specimen comprised PBMCs from blood, sampled less than 6 days after vaccination. This receptor carries the CDR3 CAISTADLRDTQYF. The bases read TGTGCCATCAGTACTGCAGATCTTCGCGATACGCAGTATTTT.